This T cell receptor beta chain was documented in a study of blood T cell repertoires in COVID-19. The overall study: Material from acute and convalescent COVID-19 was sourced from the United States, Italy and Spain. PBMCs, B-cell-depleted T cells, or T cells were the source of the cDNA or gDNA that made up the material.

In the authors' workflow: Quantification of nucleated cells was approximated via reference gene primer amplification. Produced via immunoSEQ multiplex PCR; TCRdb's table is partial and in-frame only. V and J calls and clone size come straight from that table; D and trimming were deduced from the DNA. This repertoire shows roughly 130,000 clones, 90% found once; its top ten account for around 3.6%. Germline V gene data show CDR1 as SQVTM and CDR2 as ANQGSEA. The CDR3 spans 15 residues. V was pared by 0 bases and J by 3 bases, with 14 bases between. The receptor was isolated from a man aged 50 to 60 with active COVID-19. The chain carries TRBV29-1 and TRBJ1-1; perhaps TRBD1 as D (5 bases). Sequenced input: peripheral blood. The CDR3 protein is CSVEDWGGSDTEAFF. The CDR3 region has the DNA TGCAGCGTTGAAGATTGGGGCGGTTCCGACACTGAAGCTTTCTTT.